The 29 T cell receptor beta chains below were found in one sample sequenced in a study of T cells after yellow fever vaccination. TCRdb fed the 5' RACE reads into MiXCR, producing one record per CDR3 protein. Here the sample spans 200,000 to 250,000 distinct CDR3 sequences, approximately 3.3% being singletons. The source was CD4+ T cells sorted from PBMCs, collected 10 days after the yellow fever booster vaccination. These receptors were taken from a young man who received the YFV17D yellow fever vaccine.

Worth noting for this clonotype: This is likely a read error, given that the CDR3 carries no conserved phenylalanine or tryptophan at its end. The DNA of the CDR3 is TGTGCCAGCAGGGCTGGACAGGGAATTTACTATGGCTACACCATC. Amino acids: CASRAGQGIYYGYTI. The rearrangement uses TRBV2 and TRBJ1-2; 8 bases match TRBD1. The CDR3 length is 15 residues. V shed 6 bases and J 3 bases; nucleotides not matched to a gene: 9. CDR1 and CDR2 from the germline V gene are SNHLY and FYNNEI.

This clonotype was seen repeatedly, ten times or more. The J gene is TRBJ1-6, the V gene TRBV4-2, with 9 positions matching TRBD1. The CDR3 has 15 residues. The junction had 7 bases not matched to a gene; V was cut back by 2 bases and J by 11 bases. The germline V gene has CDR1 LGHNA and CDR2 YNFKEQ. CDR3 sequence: CASSQTGTGWTPLHF. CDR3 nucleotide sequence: TGTGCCAGCAGCCAAACCGGGACAGGGTGGACACCCCTCCACTTT.

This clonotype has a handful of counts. The CDR3 loop reads CASSALTGTVSYEQYF. In DNA, the CDR3 is TGTGCCAGCAGCGCATTAACCGGGACAGTGTCCTACGAGCAGTACTTC. The chain recombines TRBV11-1 with TRBJ2-7, with 7 positions matching TRBD1. The trim removed 5 bases at V and 1 base at J, leaving 11 bases unmatched. The CDR3 contains 16 residues. The germline V gene encodes CDR1 SGHAT and CDR2 FQDESV (reference sequence).

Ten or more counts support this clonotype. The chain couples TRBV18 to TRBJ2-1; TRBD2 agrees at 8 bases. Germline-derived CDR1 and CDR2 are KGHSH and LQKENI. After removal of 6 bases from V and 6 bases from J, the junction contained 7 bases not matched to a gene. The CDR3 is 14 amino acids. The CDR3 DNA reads TGTGCCAGCTCGCTTTCCGGGACTAGCAATGAGCAGTTCTTC. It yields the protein CASSLSGTSNEQFF. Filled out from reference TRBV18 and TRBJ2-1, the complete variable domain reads NAGVMQNPRHLVRRRGQEARLRCSPMKGHSHVYWYRQLPEEGLKFMVYLQKENIIDESGMPKERFSAEFPKEGPSILRIQQVVRGDSAAYFCASSLSGTSNEQFFGPGTRLTVL.

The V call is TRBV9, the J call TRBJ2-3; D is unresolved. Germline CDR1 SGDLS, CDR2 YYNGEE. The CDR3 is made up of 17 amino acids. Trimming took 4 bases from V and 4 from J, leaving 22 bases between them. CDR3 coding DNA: TGTGCCAGCAGCTCCTCCCCTTTGCTAGTTTTTGCAGATACGCAGTATTTT. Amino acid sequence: CASSSSPLLVFADTQYF.

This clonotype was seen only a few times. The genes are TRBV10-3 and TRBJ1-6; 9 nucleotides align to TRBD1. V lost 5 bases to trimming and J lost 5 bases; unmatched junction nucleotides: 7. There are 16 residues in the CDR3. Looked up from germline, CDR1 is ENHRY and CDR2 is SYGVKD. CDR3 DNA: TGTGCCATCAGTAAGACAGGGGGTTACGATAATTCACCCCTCCACTTT. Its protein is CAISKTGGYDNSPLHF.

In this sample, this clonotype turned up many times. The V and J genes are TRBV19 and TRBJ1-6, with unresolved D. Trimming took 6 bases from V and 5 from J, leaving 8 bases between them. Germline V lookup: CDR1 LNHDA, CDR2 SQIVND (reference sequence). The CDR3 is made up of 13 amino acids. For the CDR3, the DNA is TGTGCCAGTAGGCAGGTGGATAATTCACCCCTCCACTTT. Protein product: CASRQVDNSPLHF.

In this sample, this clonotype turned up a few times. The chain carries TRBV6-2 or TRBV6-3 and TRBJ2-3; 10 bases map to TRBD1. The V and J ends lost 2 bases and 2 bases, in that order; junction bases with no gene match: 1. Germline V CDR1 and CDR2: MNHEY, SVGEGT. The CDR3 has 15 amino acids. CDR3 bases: TGTGCCAGCAGTTACGGGACAGGGGACACAGATACGCAGTATTTT. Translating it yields CASSYGTGDTDTQYF.

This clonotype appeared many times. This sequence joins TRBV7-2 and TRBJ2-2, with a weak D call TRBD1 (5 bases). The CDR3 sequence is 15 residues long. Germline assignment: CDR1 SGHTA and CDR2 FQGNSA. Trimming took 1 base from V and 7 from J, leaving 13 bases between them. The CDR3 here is CASSLEQGIYGELFF. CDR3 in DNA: TGTGCCAGCAGCTTAGAGCAGGGCATTTACGGGGAGCTGTTTTTT.

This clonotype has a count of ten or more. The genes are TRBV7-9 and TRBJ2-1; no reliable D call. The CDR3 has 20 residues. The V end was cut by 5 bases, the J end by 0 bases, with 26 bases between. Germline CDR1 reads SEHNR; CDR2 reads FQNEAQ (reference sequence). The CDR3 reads CASSHPHRGTLIGSYNEQFF. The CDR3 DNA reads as TGTGCCAGCAGCCACCCCCATCGAGGAACACTCATAGGCTCCTACAATGAGCAGTTCTTC.

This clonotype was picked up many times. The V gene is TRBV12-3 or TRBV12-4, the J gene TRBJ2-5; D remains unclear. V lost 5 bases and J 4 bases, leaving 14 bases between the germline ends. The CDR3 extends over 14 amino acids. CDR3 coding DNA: TGTGCCAGCAGTAATCGCTGGGATGGAGAGACCCAGTACTTC. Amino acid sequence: CASSNRWDGETQYF.

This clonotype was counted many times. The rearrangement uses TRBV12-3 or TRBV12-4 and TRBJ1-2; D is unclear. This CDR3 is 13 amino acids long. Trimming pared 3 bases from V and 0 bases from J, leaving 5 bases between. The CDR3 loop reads CASSFVSNYGYTF. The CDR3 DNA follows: TGTGCCAGCAGTTTTGTTTCTAACTATGGCTACACCTTC.

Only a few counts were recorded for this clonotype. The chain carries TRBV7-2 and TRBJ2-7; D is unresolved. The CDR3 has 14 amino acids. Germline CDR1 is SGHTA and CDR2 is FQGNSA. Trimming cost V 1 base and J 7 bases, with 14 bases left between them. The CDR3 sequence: CASSLVVAGREQYF. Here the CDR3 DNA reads TGTGCCAGCAGCTTAGTGGTAGCAGGTCGTGAGCAGTACTTC.

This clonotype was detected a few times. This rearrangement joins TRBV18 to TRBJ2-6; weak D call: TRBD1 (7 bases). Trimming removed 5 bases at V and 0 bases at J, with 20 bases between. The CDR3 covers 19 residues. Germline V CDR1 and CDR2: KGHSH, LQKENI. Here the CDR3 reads CASSSAGQWISSGANVLTF. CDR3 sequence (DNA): TGTGCCAGCTCATCGGCGGGACAGTGGATTTCCTCTGGGGCCAACGTCCTGACTTTC.

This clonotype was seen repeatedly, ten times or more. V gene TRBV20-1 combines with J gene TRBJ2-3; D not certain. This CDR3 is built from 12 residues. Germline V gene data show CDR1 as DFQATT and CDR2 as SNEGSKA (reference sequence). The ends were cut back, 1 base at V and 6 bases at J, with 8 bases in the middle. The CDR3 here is CSARGSWDTQYF. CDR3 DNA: TGCAGTGCTAGAGGGTCGTGGGATACGCAGTATTTT.

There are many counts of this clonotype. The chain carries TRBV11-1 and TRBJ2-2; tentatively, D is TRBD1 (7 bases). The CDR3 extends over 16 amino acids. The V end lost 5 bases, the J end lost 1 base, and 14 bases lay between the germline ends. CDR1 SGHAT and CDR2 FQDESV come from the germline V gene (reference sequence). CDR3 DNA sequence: TGTGCCAGCAGCCGTAACAGGGGAGGGAACACCGGGGAGCTGTTTTTT. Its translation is CASSRNRGGNTGELFF.

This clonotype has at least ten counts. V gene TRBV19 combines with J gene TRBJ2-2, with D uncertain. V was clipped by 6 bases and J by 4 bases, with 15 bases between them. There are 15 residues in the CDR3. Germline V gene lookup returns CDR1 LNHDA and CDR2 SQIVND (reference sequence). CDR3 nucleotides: TGTGCCAGTAGATATAGGTTGGCGAGCACCGGGGAGCTGTTTTTT. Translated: CASRYRLASTGELFF. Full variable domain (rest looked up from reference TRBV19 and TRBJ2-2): DGGITQSPKYLFRKEGQNVTLSCEQNLNHDAMYWYRQDPGQGLRLIYYSQIVNDFQKGDIAEGYSVSREKKESFPLTVTSAQKNPTAFYLCASRYRLASTGELFFGEGSRLTVL.

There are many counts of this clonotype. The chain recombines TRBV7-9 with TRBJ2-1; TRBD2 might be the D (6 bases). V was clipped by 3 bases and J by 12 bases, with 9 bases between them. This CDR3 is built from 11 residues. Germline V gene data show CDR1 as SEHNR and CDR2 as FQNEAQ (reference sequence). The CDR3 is CASSFGGWQFF. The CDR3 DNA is TGTGCCAGCAGCTTCGGGGGTTGGCAGTTCTTC.

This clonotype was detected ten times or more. CDR3: CAISESSVDGDEQFF. In DNA form, the CDR3 reads TGTGCCATCAGTGAGTCGAGTGTTGATGGGGATGAGCAGTTCTTC. The chain combines TRBV10-3 with TRBJ2-1; D ambiguous. Germline CDR1 reads ENHRY; CDR2 reads SYGVKD. The V end was cut by 0 bases, the J end by 8 bases, with 14 bases between. There are 15 residues in the CDR3.

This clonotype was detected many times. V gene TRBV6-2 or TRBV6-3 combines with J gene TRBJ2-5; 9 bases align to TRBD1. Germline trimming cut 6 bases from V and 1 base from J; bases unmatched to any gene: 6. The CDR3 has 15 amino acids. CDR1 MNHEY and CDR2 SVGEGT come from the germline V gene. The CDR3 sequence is CASSPGTGPQETQYF. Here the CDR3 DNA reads TGTGCCAGCAGCCCCGGGACAGGGCCCCAAGAGACCCAGTACTTC.

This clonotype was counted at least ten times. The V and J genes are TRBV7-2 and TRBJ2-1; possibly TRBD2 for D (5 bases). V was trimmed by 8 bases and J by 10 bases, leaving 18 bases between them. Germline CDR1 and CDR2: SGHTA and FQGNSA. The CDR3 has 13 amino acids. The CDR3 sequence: CASSLEPRLEQFF. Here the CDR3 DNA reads TGTGCCAGCTCCTTGGAGCCGAGACTAGAGCAGTTCTTC. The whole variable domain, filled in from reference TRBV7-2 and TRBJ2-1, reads GAGVSQSPSNKVTEKGKDVELRCDPISGHTALYWYRQSLGQGLEFLIYFQGNSAPDKSGLPSDRFSAERTGGSVSTLTIQRTQQEDSAVYLCASSLEPRLEQFFGPGTRLTVL.

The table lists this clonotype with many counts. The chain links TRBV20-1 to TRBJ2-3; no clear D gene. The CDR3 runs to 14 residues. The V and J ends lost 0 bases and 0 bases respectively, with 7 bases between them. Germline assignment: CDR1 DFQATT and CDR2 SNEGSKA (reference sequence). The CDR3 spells CSARDSTSTDTQYF. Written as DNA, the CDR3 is TGCAGTGCTAGAGATTCCACTAGCACAGATACGCAGTATTTT.

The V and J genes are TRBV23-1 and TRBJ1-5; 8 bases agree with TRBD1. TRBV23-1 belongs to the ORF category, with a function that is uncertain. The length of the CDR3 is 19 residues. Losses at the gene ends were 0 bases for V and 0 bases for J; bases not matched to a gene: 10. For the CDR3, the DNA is TGCGCCAGCAGTCAATCGGCTGGGACAGGAGGCCGTAGCAATCAGCCCCAGCATTTT. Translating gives CASSQSAGTGGRSNQPQHF.

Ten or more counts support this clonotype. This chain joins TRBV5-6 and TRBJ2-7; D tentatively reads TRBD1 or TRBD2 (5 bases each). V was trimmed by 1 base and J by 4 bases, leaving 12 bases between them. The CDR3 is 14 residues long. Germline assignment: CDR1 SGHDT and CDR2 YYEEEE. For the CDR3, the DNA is TGTGCCAGCAGCTTGCTCGGGGCCTTATACGAGCAGTACTTC. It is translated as CASSLLGALYEQYF.

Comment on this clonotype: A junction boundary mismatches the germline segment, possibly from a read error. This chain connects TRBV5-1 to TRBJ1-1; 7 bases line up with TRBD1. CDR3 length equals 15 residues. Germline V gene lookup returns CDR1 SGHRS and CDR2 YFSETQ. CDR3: CASRLGQPGNAEAFF. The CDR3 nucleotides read TGCGCCAGCAGGCTGGGACAGCCCGGGAACGCTGAAGCTTTCTTT.

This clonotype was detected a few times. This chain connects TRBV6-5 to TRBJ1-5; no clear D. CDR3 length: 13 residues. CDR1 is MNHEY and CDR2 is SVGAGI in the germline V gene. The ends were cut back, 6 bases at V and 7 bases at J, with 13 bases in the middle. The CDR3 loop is CASRSNSGQPQHF. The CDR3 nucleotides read TGTGCCAGCAGGTCGAATTCAGGACAGCCCCAGCATTTT.

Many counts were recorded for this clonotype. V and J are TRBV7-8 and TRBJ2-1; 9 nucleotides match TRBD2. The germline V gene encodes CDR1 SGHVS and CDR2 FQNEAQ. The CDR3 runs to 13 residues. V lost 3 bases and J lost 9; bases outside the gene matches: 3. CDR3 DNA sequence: TGTGCCAGCAGCTTTAGCGGGGGTAGTGAGCAGTTCTTC. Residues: CASSFSGGSEQFF.

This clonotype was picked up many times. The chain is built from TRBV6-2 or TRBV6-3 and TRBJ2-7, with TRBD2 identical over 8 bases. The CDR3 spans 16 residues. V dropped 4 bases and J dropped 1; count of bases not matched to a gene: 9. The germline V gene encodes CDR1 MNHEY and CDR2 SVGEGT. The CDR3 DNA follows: TGTGCCAGCAGTTCCCACAGCGGGGGAACGTCCTACGAGCAGTACTTC. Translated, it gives CASSSHSGGTSYEQYF.

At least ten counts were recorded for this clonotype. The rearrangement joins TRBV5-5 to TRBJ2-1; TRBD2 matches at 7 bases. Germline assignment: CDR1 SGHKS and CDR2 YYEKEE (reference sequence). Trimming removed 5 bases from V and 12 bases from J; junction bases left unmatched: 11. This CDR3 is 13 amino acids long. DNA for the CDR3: TGTGCCAGCAGTCTTGGGGGGGACTCGTGGCAGTTCTTC. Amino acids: CASSLGGDSWQFF.